Described below is a single TCR beta chain sequence and its context. The sample comes from a study of blood T cell repertoires in COVID-19. The overall study: From T cells, B-cell-depleted T cells, or PBMCs came the material, which was cDNA or gDNA.

Germline CDR1 reads PRHDT; CDR2 reads FYEKMQ (reference sequence). V was pared by 0 bases and J by 5 bases, with 10 bases between. This CDR3 region has 15 residues. As handled by the study authors: Nucleated cell counts were estimated from reference gene primer amplification. Method: immunoSEQ multiplex PCR; TCRdb's copy keeps in-frame clones and lacks some. V, J and clone size are those of that table, while D and trimming were read from the DNA. The sample holds around 170,000 clones, about 81% seen once. The clonotype comes from a man between 25 and 39 years old with active or convalescent COVID-19. The source material was peripheral blood. The V call is TRBV13, the J call TRBJ2-2; a possible D gene is TRBD1 (6 bases). The CDR3 sequence: CASSLGTGWTGELFF. CDR3 in DNA: TGTGCCAGCAGCTTAGGAACAGGGTGGACCGGGGAGCTGTTTTTT.